This TCR beta chain comes out of a study of blood T cell repertoires in COVID-19. V was clipped by 6 bases and J by 3 bases, with 18 bases between them. The CDR3 has 15 residues. Germline V gene data show CDR1 as SGHRS and CDR2 as YFSETQ. Clones were read by immunoSEQ multiplex PCR, and TCRdb kept only the in-frame ones, dropping some. This table has under 85,000 clones, more than 70% appearing once. This TCR was sampled from a man aged 50-59 years with active COVID-19. Sample: peripheral blood. This chain joins TRBV5-1 and TRBJ2-5, with D possibly being TRBD2 (7 bases). CDR3 sequence: CASTPGGAGEETQYF. CDR3 DNA sequence: TGCGCCAGCACCCCTGGGGGGGCAGGGGAAGAGACCCAGTACTTC. The complete variable domain, with remaining parts taken from reference TRBV5-1 and TRBJ2-5, reads KAGVTQTPRYLIKTRGQQVTLSCSPISGHRSVSWYQQTPGQGLQFLFEYFSETQRNKGNFPGRFSGRQFSNSRSEMNVSTLELGDSALYLCASTPGGAGEETQYFGPGTRLLVL.